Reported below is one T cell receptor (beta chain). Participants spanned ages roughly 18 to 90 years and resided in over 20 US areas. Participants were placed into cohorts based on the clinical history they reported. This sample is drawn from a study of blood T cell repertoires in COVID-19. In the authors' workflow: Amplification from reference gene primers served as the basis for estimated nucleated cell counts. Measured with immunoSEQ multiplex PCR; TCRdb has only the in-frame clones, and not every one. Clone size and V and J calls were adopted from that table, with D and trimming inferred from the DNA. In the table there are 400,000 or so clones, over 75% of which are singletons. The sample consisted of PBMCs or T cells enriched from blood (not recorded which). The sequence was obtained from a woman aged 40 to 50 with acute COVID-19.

CDR3 sequence (DNA): TGTGCCAGTAGTCCTGGACTTAAACAAGAGACCCAGTACTTC. Protein: CASSPGLKQETQYF. This chain links TRBV19 with TRBJ2-5; the D gene is possibly TRBD2 (5 bases). The CDR3 has 14 amino acids. Trimming shortened V by 5 bases and J by 2 bases, and 12 bases separated the two germline ends. Germline V gene lookup returns CDR1 LNHDA and CDR2 SQIVND (reference sequence).